Below, 18 T cell receptor beta chains from the same sample are listed, as sequenced in a study of shared clonotypes between healthy human individuals. Assay: immunoSEQ multiplex PCR; the TCRdb copy retains only in-frame clones and omits some. The table has fewer than 3 million clones, 85% to 95% seen once. The sequenced sample consisted of naive CD4+ T cells from PBMCs. As to subset: CD45RA+ positively selected. The receptors here all came from a man between 18 and 35 years old in good health. Some clones in this sample may be carry-over from other donors' samples.

The chain is built from TRBV7-3 and TRBJ2-3, with TRBD2 matching over 8 bases. This CDR3 contains 14 residues. Germline V gene lookup returns CDR1 SGHTA and CDR2 FQGTGA. Trimming cost V 5 bases and J 9 bases; bases outside gene matches: 10. CDR3 bases: TGTGCCAGCAGCACCACGCCTAGCGGGCACACGCAGTATTTT. Its translation is CASSTTPSGHTQYF.

This clone occurred once. The chain couples TRBV15 to TRBJ2-5, with D unclear. V was clipped by 5 bases and J by 5 bases, with 6 bases between them. CDR1 is LNHNV, CDR2 YYDKDF, per germline (reference sequence). The CDR3 runs 11 residues. Here the CDR3 DNA reads TGTGCCACCAGCGCCAAGGAGACCCAGTACTTC. It encodes CATSAKETQYF.

As concerns this clone: The sample holds other DNA sequences that translate to the same CDR3. V and J are TRBV6-1 and TRBJ2-7, with D tentatively TRBD2 (5 bases). The CDR3 loop spans 12 amino acids. Germline V gene sequence: CDR1 MNHNS, CDR2 SASEGT. Between the trimmed V and J ends, which lost 2 bases and 3 bases, there was a span of 5 bases. The DNA for the CDR3 is TGTGCCAGCAGTGAAACTAGCTACGAGCAGTACTTC. Translated, it gives CASSETSYEQYF.

CDR3 in DNA: TGTGCCAGCAGACAGGGGGCTCGCTACGAGCAGTACTTC. The encoded protein is CASRQGARYEQYF. The V and J genes are TRBV27 and TRBJ2-7, with 9 bases that match TRBD1. Germline V gene data show CDR1 as MNHEY and CDR2 as SMNVEV (reference sequence). CDR3 length equals 13 residues. The V segment lost 6 bases and the J segment 3 bases; nucleotides outside the gene matches: 3.

J is TRBJ2-7 and V is TRBV11-1; TRBD2 is a possible D gene (5 bases). The germline gives CDR1 SGHAT, CDR2 FQDESV (reference sequence). The length of the CDR3 is 15 residues. Between the trimmed V and J ends, which lost 4 bases and 5 bases, there was a span of 18 bases. The DNA for the CDR3 is TGTGCCAGCAGCTCTGAGCCGGGATGGGTAAACGAGCAGTACTTC. Residues: CASSSEPGWVNEQYF.

V gene TRBV27 combines with J gene TRBJ2-2; D gene unclear. Trimming took 6 bases from V and 4 from J, leaving 15 bases between them. The germline V gene has CDR1 MNHEY and CDR2 SMNVEV (reference sequence). This CDR3 has 15 residues. Here the CDR3 reads CASRLEGPGTGELFF. The CDR3 DNA reads TGTGCCAGCAGACTGGAAGGGCCCGGCACCGGGGAGCTGTTTTTT.

Details on this clone: The same CDR3 also results from other DNA sequences found in this sample. The J gene is TRBJ1-1, the V gene TRBV5-1; the D is unclear. The CDR3 covers 14 residues. Trimming removed 0 bases from V and 0 bases from J, with 6 bases in between. Per the germline V gene, CDR1 is SGHRS and CDR2 is YFSETQ. CDR3 region: CASSLDGLNTEAFF. CDR3 coding DNA: TGCGCCAGCAGCTTGGACGGTTTGAACACTGAAGCTTTCTTT.

V gene TRBV5-1 combines with J gene TRBJ2-7; TRBD1 or TRBD2 may be the D gene (5 bases each). This CDR3 region has 16 residues. Germline V gives CDR1 SGHRS, CDR2 YFSETQ. Trimming removed 3 bases from V and 0 bases from J, with 16 bases in between. The CDR3 here is CASSWDRDASSYEQYF. The CDR3 nucleotides are TGCGCCAGCAGCTGGGACCGGGACGCCAGCTCCTACGAGCAGTACTTC. Together with reference TRBV5-1 and TRBJ2-7, the CDR3 gives the full variable domain: KAGVTQTPRYLIKTRGQQVTLSCSPISGHRSVSWYQQTPGQGLQFLFEYFSETQRNKGNFPGRFSGRQFSNSRSEMNVSTLELGDSALYLCASSWDRDASSYEQYFGPGTRLTVT.

V usage is TRBV7-8 and J usage is TRBJ1-1; D is perhaps TRBD1 (6 bases). Germline V gives CDR1 SGHVS, CDR2 FQNEAQ. The CDR3 has 12 residues. The chain's CDR3 is CVARRGGTEAFF. CDR3 bases: TGTGTGGCCCGACGAGGGGGCACTGAAGCTTTCTTT.

This clone was counted a single time. CDR3 in amino acids: CASSRATGGKGYTF. Here the CDR3 DNA reads TGTGCCAGCAGCCGTGCAACAGGGGGCAAGGGCTACACCTTC. The chain joins TRBV11-1 to TRBJ1-2, with 9 bases aligning to TRBD1. Trimming cost V 5 bases and J 8 bases; bases outside gene matches: 9. The germline V gene encodes CDR1 SGHAT and CDR2 FQDESV (reference sequence). The CDR3 sequence is 14 residues long.

The chain uses TRBV5-4 and TRBJ2-1; D uncertain. The CDR3 has 16 residues. Germline V gene sequence: CDR1 SGHNT, CDR2 YYREEE (reference sequence). V was clipped by 4 bases and J by 1 base, with 15 bases between them. The CDR3: CASSPTLVESYNEQFF. The CDR3 DNA reads TGTGCCAGCAGCCCGACTTTGGTTGAGTCCTACAATGAGCAGTTCTTC.

This chain uses TRBV7-2 with TRBJ1-2, with D unclear. Germline V gene lookup returns CDR1 SGHTA and CDR2 FQGNSA. V was pared by 4 bases and J by 5 bases, with 8 bases between. This CDR3 contains 12 residues. This CDR3 is CASSSALYGYTF. The DNA for the CDR3 is TGTGCCAGCAGCTCAGCCCTATATGGCTACACCTTC.

The chain couples TRBV9 to TRBJ2-7; D unclear. CDR1 is SGDLS and CDR2 is YYNGEE in the germline V gene. V was pared by 4 bases and J by 6 bases, with 23 bases between. The CDR3 spans 16 residues. CDR3 protein: CASSRVGSSTHSEQYF. For the CDR3, the DNA is TGTGCCAGCAGCCGCGTGGGGTCTAGTACTCATTCCGAGCAGTACTTC.

This clone showed up just a few times. The rearrangement uses TRBV5-4 and TRBJ1-5; D is unclear. This CDR3 has 14 residues. The germline gives CDR1 SGHNT, CDR2 YYREEE (reference sequence). V was cut by 4 bases and J by 0 bases, with 8 bases left in between. CDR3 nucleotides: TGTGCCAGCAGCCCATTCGGTAGCAATCAGCCCCAGCATTTT. Its protein product is CASSPFGSNQPQHF. The whole variable domain, filled in from reference TRBV5-4 and TRBJ1-5, reads ETGVTQSPTHLIKTRGQQVTLRCSSQSGHNTVSWYQQALGQGPQFIFQYYREEENGRGNFPPRFSGLQFPNYSSELNVNALELDDSALYLCASSPFGSNQPQHFGDGTRLSIL.

This chain links TRBV27 with TRBJ1-1, with a weak D call TRBD1 (5 bases). Trimming took off 3 bases at V and 5 bases at J, with 22 bases between the two ends. The CDR3 is made up of 17 amino acids. Germline CDR1 reads MNHEY; CDR2 reads SMNVEV (reference sequence). This chain's CDR3 is CASSFGRRGWGDTEAFF. The CDR3 bases are TGTGCCAGCAGTTTCGGCCGTCGGGGGTGGGGGGATACTGAAGCTTTCTTT.

This clone is a singleton in its sample. The genes are TRBV5-1 and TRBJ1-1; 7 bases match TRBD1. Germline trimming cut 0 bases from V and 3 bases from J; bases unmatched to any gene: 5. Germline values: CDR1 SGHRS, CDR2 YFSETQ. The CDR3 is 15 amino acids. The chain's CDR3 is CASSLASGTDTEAFF. The CDR3 DNA reads TGCGCCAGCAGCTTGGCCTCCGGGACAGACACTGAAGCTTTCTTT.

The chain employs TRBV11-2 and TRBJ2-5, with TRBD2 identical over 8 bases. The CDR3 consists of 17 residues. V trimming: 5 bases; J trimming: 2 bases; junction bases outside the gene matches: 13. CDR1 and CDR2 (germline): SGHAT, FQNNGV. CDR3: CASSPRKASGFQETQYF. The CDR3 DNA sequence: TGTGCCAGCAGCCCTAGGAAGGCTAGCGGGTTTCAAGAGACCCAGTACTTC.

The CDR3 DNA follows: TGCGCCAGCATGAGAGGGACTGGATCCGGGGAGCTGTTTTTT. Protein product: CASMRGTGSGELFF. The V and J genes are TRBV5-1 and TRBJ2-2, with TRBD2 as a possible D gene (6 bases). Germline CDR1 is SGHRS and CDR2 is YFSETQ. The CDR3 has 14 residues. Trimming left V 6 bases short and J 6 bases short, with 15 bases between.